These 22 T cell receptor beta chains originate from one sample sequenced in a study of blood T cell repertoires in COVID-19. Clones were read by immunoSEQ multiplex PCR, and TCRdb kept only the in-frame ones, dropping some. The table records roughly 110,000 clones, 65% to 80% of them present only once. What was sequenced was peripheral blood. These receptors came from a man between 70 and 80 years old with acute or convalescent COVID-19.

This chain links TRBV7-9 with TRBJ2-7; 7 nucleotides align to TRBD1. Unmatched junction bases numbered 3, after V lost 5 bases and J lost 2 bases. The germline gives CDR1 SEHNR, CDR2 FQNEAQ (reference sequence). This CDR3 is 13 amino acids long. The CDR3 sequence is CASSRDSTYEQYF. CDR3 DNA sequence: TGTGCCAGCAGCCGGGACAGCACCTACGAGCAGTACTTC.

The chain's CDR3 is CASSPWTGEGSTEAFF. The CDR3 DNA reads TGTGCCAGCAGCCCTTGGACAGGGGAGGGAAGCACTGAAGCTTTCTTT. This chain joins TRBV7-6 and TRBJ1-1; TRBD1 aligns across 9 bases. The CDR3 totals 16 residues. Germline V gene data show CDR1 as SGHVS and CDR2 as FNYEAQ. Trimming cost V 5 bases and J 4 bases; bases outside gene matches: 11.

V and J are TRBV5-1 and TRBJ2-1; 9 bases are shared with TRBD2. The CDR3 sequence is 15 residues long. The junction had 6 bases not matched to a gene; V was cut back by 2 bases and J by 6 bases. CDR1 SGHRS and CDR2 YFSETQ come from the germline V gene. The CDR3 sequence is CASSLASGAINEQFF. The CDR3 nucleotides are TGCGCCAGCAGCTTAGCTAGCGGGGCTATCAATGAGCAGTTCTTC.

V is TRBV1 and J is TRBJ1-3; TRBD1 is taken as the D call from the table, unchecked against the DNA. TRBV1 is flagged as a pseudogene. CDR3 length equals 19 residues. DNA of the CDR3: TGCACCAGCAGCCCTCGAAGGGACAGGCCGTGGAGAGCTGGAAACACCATATATTTT. Translating it yields CTSSPRRDRPWRAGNTIYF.

This rearrangement joins TRBV10-1 to TRBJ2-1; TRBD2 matches at 8 bases. With V trimmed by 1 base and J by 12 bases, 8 bases remained unmatched. Per germline, CDR1 WNHNN and CDR2 SYGVQD (reference sequence). This CDR3 comprises 14 residues. The chain's CDR3 is CASSELPGGGRQFF. The CDR3, as DNA: TGCGCCAGCAGTGAGTTGCCGGGCGGGGGGCGGCAGTTCTTC.

The chain couples TRBV3-1 (or the pseudogene TRBV3-2) to TRBJ2-3, with 7 bases identical to TRBD2. The CDR3 sequence is 14 residues long. The ends lost 5 bases at V and 4 bases at J; junction bases unmatched: 6. Germline CDR1 is LGHDT and CDR2 is YNNKEL (reference sequence). The CDR3, as DNA: TGTGCCAGCAGCTTTGGGGGGGGAGCAGATACGCAGTATTTT. Translating it yields CASSFGGGADTQYF.

This clone has just one count. The V and J genes are TRBV7-2 and TRBJ1-2; weak D call: TRBD1 (5 bases). The CDR3 is 14 amino acids. In germline, CDR1 is SGHTA, CDR2 FQGNSA. Trimming stripped 4 bases from V and 4 bases from J, with 13 bases between. This CDR3 reads CASSSTVNIYGYTF. The CDR3 DNA is TGTGCCAGCAGCTCGACAGTTAATATCTATGGCTACACCTTC.

This rearrangement joins TRBV7-3 to TRBJ1-2, with 8 bases fitting TRBD1. The germline V gene encodes CDR1 SGHTA and CDR2 FQGTGA. This CDR3 spans 13 amino acids. V dropped 5 bases and J dropped 6; count of bases not matched to a gene: 5. The CDR3 region is CASSQTGVHGYTF. The CDR3 nucleotides are TGTGCCAGCAGCCAGACAGGGGTCCATGGCTACACCTTC.

This chain uses TRBV5-6 with TRBJ1-1; 8 bases align to TRBD1. V was clipped by 4 bases and J by 11 bases; unmatched bases: 10. Germline CDR1 and CDR2: SGHDT and YYEEEE. This CDR3 contains 13 residues. CDR3: CASSPDRAEGAFF. The CDR3 DNA reads TGTGCCAGCAGCCCGGACAGGGCCGAAGGGGCTTTCTTT.

In this sample, this clone turned up a few times. V gene TRBV7-3 combines with J gene TRBJ2-5, with TRBD2 matching over 9 bases. CDR3 size: 15 residues. The J segment lost 4 bases and the V segment lost 5 bases, leaving 8 bases of the junction unmatched. Germline V CDR1 and CDR2: SGHTA, FQGTGA. The CDR3 DNA follows: TGTGCCAGCAGCCTGTCTAGCGGGGCTGGAGAGACCCAGTACTTC. This encodes CASSLSSGAGETQYF.

This chain uses TRBV2 with TRBJ1-2, with D hard to call. The V end was cut by 0 bases, the J end by 6 bases, with 8 bases between. Germline V gene sequence: CDR1 SNHLY, CDR2 FYNNEI. The CDR3 is 13 residues long. The CDR3: CASSEAYSDGYTF. The CDR3, as DNA: TGTGCCAGCAGTGAAGCTTACAGTGATGGCTACACCTTC.

V usage is TRBV18 and J usage is TRBJ2-2; 12 bases map to TRBD2. V was pared by 3 bases and J by 0 bases, with 8 bases of the junction left unmatched. The CDR3 contains 19 residues. Per germline, CDR1 KGHSH and CDR2 LQKENI. CDR3 amino acids: CASSPRELAGGPNTGELFF. The CDR3, as DNA: TGTGCCAGCTCACCGCGCGAACTAGCGGGGGGACCGAACACCGGGGAGCTGTTTTTT.

The chain combines TRBV12-3 or TRBV12-4 with TRBJ1-5; D remains unclear. The CDR3 contains 13 residues. V was trimmed by 3 bases and J by 5 bases, leaving 8 bases between them. The CDR3 protein is CASSFLPYQPQHF. CDR3 DNA sequence: TGTGCCAGCAGTTTCCTACCCTATCAGCCCCAGCATTTT.

The genes are TRBV5-1 and TRBJ1-3; 7 bases are shared with TRBD1. This CDR3 is built from 13 residues. V was clipped by 4 bases and J by 10 bases; unmatched bases: 8. Looked up from germline, CDR1 is SGHRS and CDR2 is YFSETQ. The CDR3 coding sequence is TGCGCCAGCAGCCAGGGACAGTCTTCGACCATATATTTT. It translates to CASSQGQSSTIYF. The full variable domain, rest sourced from reference TRBV5-1 and TRBJ1-3, is KAGVTQTPRYLIKTRGQQVTLSCSPISGHRSVSWYQQTPGQGLQFLFEYFSETQRNKGNFPGRFSGRQFSNSRSEMNVSTLELGDSALYLCASSQGQSSTIYFGEGSWLTVV.

V is TRBV6-5 and J is TRBJ2-2; the D gene is possibly TRBD1 (6 bases). Germline CDR1 is MNHEY and CDR2 is SVGAGI. Trimming took 2 bases from V and 9 from J, leaving 10 bases between them. The CDR3 consists of 13 residues. The CDR3 bases are TGTGCCAGCAGTTACGATCAGGGGCGGGAGCTGTTTTTT. Encoded protein: CASSYDQGRELFF.

V and J are TRBV5-8 and TRBJ1-5; D call uncertain. The CDR3 contains 12 residues. Germline V gives CDR1 SGHTS, CDR2 YDEGEE. With 9 bases removed from V and 1 base from J, the gap between germline ends came to 8 bases. The CDR3 reads CAMGGSNQPQHF. The CDR3 DNA reads TGTGCCATGGGAGGAAGCAATCAGCCCCAGCATTTT.

This chain links TRBV3-1 (or the pseudogene TRBV3-2) with TRBJ1-4; D might be TRBD1 (6 bases). CDR3 length: 17 residues. The V end lost 1 base, the J end lost 4 bases, and 16 bases lay between the germline ends. Germline assignment: CDR1 LGHDT and CDR2 YNNKEL (reference sequence). The CDR3 nucleotides are TGTGCCAGCAGCCAAGCGGTGGGGGGGCAGCTTAATGAAAAACTGTTTTTT. This codes for CASSQAVGGQLNEKLFF.

This rearrangement joins TRBV6-5 to TRBJ1-1, with 10 bases that match TRBD1. The CDR3 sequence is 13 residues long. V was clipped by 6 bases and J by 4 bases; unmatched bases: 2. Germline values: CDR1 MNHEY, CDR2 SVGAGI. CDR3 loop: CASRDRGFTEAFF. The CDR3, as DNA: TGTGCCAGCAGGGACAGGGGGTTCACTGAAGCTTTCTTT.

This clone appeared a single time. Here the CDR3 DNA reads TGTGCCAGCAGCTTAGCAGGGGGCTCTGGGGCCAACGTCCTGACTTTC. Protein: CASSLAGGSGANVLTF. The genes are TRBV11-2 and TRBJ2-6; 7 bases line up with TRBD1. Looked up from germline, CDR1 is SGHAT and CDR2 is FQNNGV. This CDR3 is 16 amino acids long. V lost 1 base to trimming and J lost 0 bases; unmatched junction nucleotides: 0.

This clone was observed once. The chain has TRBV7-2 and TRBJ2-5; the match to TRBD2 covers 14 bases. The germline V gene has CDR1 SGHTA and CDR2 FQGNSA. Losses at the gene ends were 4 bases for V and 4 bases for J; bases not matched to a gene: 5. The CDR3 totals 16 residues. The CDR3 bases are TGTGCCAGCAGCTCATTGGGACTAGCGGGGGTAGAGACCCAGTACTTC. Translation: CASSSLGLAGVETQYF.

The genes are TRBV4-3 and TRBJ2-3, with TRBD1 matching 12 bases. J lost 5 bases, V lost 4 bases, and 10 bases had no gene match. Germline CDR1 reads LGHNA; CDR2 reads YSLEER. The CDR3 consists of 17 residues. The CDR3 protein is CASSPKWGQGAIDTQYF. CDR3 nucleotide sequence: TGCGCCAGCAGCCCGAAGTGGGGACAGGGGGCGATAGATACGCAGTATTTT.

This sequence joins TRBV6-2 or TRBV6-3 and TRBJ2-6; perhaps TRBD1 as D (5 bases). The CDR3 spans 16 residues. CDR1 MNHEY and CDR2 SVGEGT come from the germline V gene. The germline V and J ends were trimmed by 5 bases and 0 bases, with 11 bases remaining between them. The DNA for the CDR3 is TGTGCCAGCAGTGATCCGACAGTCTCTGGGGCCAACGTCCTGACTTTC. Protein: CASSDPTVSGANVLTF.